The T cell receptor (beta chain) described here comes from a study of early T cells in non-severe SARS-CoV-2 infection. The CDR3 runs 17 residues. Germline V gene sequence: CDR1 MNHEY, CDR2 SMNVEV (reference sequence). V was pared by 2 bases and J by 2 bases, with 10 bases of the junction left unmatched. TCRdb reprocessed the 5' RACE reads with MiXCR, giving one entry per CDR3 protein. The top ten clones hold about 3.5% of a sample with fewer than 40,000 distinct CDR3 sequences, about 5% of them seen once. This clonotype was observed at least ten times. Antigen: not known. Points from the study as a whole: The matching step, a VDJdb search, favored anti-spike CD8 responses and missed private and CD4 specificities.

The source is an adult who was a healthcare worker with PCR-confirmed SARS-CoV-2 infection or an uninfected control (not recorded which). V and J are TRBV27 and TRBJ2-3; the match to TRBD2 covers 7 bases. Sequenced: whole blood. The CDR3 loop is CASSLSSWGTNTDTQYF. The CDR3 nucleotides are TGTGCCAGCAGTTTAAGCTCTTGGGGGACTAACACAGATACGCAGTATTTT.